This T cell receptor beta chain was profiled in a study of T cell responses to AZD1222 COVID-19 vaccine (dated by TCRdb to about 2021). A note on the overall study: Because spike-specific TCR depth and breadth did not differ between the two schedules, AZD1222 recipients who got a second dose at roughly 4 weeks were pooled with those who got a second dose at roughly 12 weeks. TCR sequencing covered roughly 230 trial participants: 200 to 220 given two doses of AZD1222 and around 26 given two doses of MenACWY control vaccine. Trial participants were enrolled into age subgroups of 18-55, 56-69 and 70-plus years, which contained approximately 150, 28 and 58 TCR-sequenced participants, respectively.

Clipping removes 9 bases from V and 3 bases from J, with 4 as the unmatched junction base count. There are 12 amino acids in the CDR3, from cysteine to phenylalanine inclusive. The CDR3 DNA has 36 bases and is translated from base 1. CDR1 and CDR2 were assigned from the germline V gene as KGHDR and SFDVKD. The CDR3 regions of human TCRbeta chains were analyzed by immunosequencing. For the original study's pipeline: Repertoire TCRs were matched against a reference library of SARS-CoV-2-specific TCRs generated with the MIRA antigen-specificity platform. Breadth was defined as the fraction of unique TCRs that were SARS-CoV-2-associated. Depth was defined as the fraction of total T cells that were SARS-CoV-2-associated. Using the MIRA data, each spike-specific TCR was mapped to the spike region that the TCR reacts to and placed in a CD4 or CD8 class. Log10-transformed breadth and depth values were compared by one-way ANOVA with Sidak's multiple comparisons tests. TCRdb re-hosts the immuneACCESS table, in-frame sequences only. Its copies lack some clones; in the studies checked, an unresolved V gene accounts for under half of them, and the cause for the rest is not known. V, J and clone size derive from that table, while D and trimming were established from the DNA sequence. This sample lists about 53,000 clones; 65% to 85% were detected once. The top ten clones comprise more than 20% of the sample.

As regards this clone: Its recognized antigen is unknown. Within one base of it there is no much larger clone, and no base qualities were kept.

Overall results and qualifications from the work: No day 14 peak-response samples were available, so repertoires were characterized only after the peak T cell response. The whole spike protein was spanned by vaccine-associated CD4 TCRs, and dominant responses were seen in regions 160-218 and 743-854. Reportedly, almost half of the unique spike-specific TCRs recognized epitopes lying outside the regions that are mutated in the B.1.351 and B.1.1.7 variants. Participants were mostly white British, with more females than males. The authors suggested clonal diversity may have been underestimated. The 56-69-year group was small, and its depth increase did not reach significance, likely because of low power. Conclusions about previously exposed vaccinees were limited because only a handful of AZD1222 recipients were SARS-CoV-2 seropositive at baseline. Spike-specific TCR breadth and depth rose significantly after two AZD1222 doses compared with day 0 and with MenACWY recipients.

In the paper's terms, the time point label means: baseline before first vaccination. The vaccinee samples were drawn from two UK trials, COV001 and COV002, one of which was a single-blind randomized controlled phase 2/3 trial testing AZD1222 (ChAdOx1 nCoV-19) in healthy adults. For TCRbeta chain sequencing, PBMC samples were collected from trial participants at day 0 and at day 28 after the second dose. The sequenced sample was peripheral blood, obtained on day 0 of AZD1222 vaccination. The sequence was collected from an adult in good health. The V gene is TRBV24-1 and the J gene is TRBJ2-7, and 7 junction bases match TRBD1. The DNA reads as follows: TGTGCCACCGGACAGGATAACTACGAGCAGTACTTC. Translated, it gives CATGQDNYEQYF.